Presented here are 19 T cell receptor beta chains from one specimen sequenced in a study of a mutant IDH1 vaccine in newly diagnosed glioma. No cognate antigen is known for these TCRs. Time point: week 35, safety follow-up. Vaccine doses each comprised 300 ug of mutant IDH1 20-mer peptide, with topical imiquimod. Here immunoSEQ multiplex PCR was the method, and the copy in TCRdb shows in-frame clones only, minus some. The data contain about 60,000 clones, roughly nine tenths of them singletons. Specimen: PBMCs, collected from a glioma patient whose treatment included an IDH1 peptide vaccine. The origin of the receptors is a man in his forties or fifties with glioma.

The chain combines TRBV7-9 with TRBJ2-7, with 10 bases lining up with TRBD2. CDR1 SEHNR and CDR2 FQNEAQ come from the germline V gene (reference sequence). The CDR3 has 18 amino acids. The V segment lost 5 bases and the J segment 0 bases; nucleotides outside the gene matches: 13. DNA of the CDR3: TGTGCCAGCAGCCCCCCGGGACTAGCGCCAACCGTCTCCTACGAGCAGTACTTC. Protein: CASSPPGLAPTVSYEQYF.

The V gene is TRBV19, the J gene TRBJ1-2; unclear D gene. The germline V and J ends were trimmed by 6 bases and 6 bases, with 11 bases remaining between them. Germline assignment: CDR1 LNHDA and CDR2 SQIVND (reference sequence). This CDR3 has 12 amino acids. CDR3 nucleotides: TGTGCCAGTAGCACCGGACCAAATGGCTACACCTTC. Amino acids: CASSTGPNGYTF. The full variable domain, rest sourced from reference TRBV19 and TRBJ1-2, is DGGITQSPKYLFRKEGQNVTLSCEQNLNHDAMYWYRQDPGQGLRLIYYSQIVNDFQKGDIAEGYSVSREKKESFPLTVTSAQKNPTAFYLCASSTGPNGYTFGSGTRLTVV.

The chain uses TRBV6-6 and TRBJ2-1; 8 bases fit TRBD1. V shed 2 bases and J 7 bases; nucleotides not matched to a gene: 7. The germline V gene encodes CDR1 MNHNY and CDR2 SVGAGI (reference sequence). The length of the CDR3 is 15 residues. The CDR3, as DNA: TGTGCCAGCAGTTACGGCCAGGGGGCCCGAAATGAGCAGTTCTTC. Its translation: CASSYGQGARNEQFF.

The chain couples TRBV11-1 to TRBJ2-5, with D perhaps matching TRBD1 (6 bases). V shed 4 bases and J shed 4 bases, with 19 bases lying between them. This CDR3 region has 16 residues. The germline CDR1 and CDR2 sequences are SGHAT and FQDESV (reference sequence). In DNA, the CDR3 is TGTGCCAGCAGCTGGCCAGGGGCCATGATGGGAGAGACCCAGTACTTC. Translation gives CASSWPGAMMGETQYF.

The rearrangement links TRBV7-8 to TRBJ1-3; D is ambiguous. Trimming cost V 3 bases and J 0 bases, with 9 bases left between them. The germline V gene has CDR1 SGHVS and CDR2 FQNEAQ. The CDR3 spans 15 residues. DNA for the CDR3: TGTGCCAGCAGCTTCTGGGATTTCTCTGGAAACACCATATATTTT. Amino acid sequence: CASSFWDFSGNTIYF.

The chain employs TRBV10-3 and TRBJ2-1; the match to TRBD2 covers 8 bases. Trimming cost V 7 bases and J 0 bases; bases outside gene matches: 2. The CDR3 sequence is 14 residues long. Germline V gene data show CDR1 as ENHRY and CDR2 as SYGVKD. CDR3 in amino acids: CAIKSGGSYNEQFF. CDR3 bases: TGTGCCATCAAGAGCGGGGGCTCCTACAATGAGCAGTTCTTC.

This chain joins TRBV7-2 and TRBJ1-2; D gene ambiguous. Germline assignment: CDR1 SGHTA and CDR2 FQGNSA. CDR3 length equals 13 residues. V was trimmed by 6 bases and J by 8 bases, leaving 16 bases between them. CDR3 DNA: TGTGCCAGCAGTTCTGACGGCCGAGGCGGCTACACCTTC. Amino acids: CASSSDGRGGYTF.

The chain recombines TRBV14 with TRBJ2-3; D is unresolved. The ends were cut back, 1 base at V and 4 bases at J, with 12 bases in the middle. CDR1 is SGHDN, CDR2 FVKESK, per germline. The CDR3 runs 15 residues. CDR3 sequence: CASSQGLGRSDTQYF. The CDR3 coding sequence is TGTGCCAGCAGCCAAGGGCTGGGTAGGTCAGATACGCAGTATTTT. The full variable domain, in which reference TRBV14 and TRBJ2-3 provide the parts outside the CDR3, is EAGVTQFPSHSVIEKGQTVTLRCDPISGHDNLYWYRRVMGKEIKFLLHFVKESKQDESGMPNNRFLAERTGGTYSTLKVQPAELEDSGVYFCASSQGLGRSDTQYFGPGTRLTVL.

This clone was observed a few times. The V call is TRBV7-2, the J call TRBJ2-2; D might be TRBD2 (5 bases). Germline CDR1 is SGHTA and CDR2 is FQGNSA. Trimming took 7 bases from V and 2 from J, leaving 14 bases between them. The CDR3 contains 15 residues. The CDR3, as DNA: TGTGCCAGCATCCTTGACTATTACAACACCGGGGAGCTGTTTTTT. This translates into CASILDYYNTGELFF.

The chain combines TRBV14 with TRBJ2-7, with D possibly TRBD1 on 5 matching bases. The CDR3 spans 16 residues. CDR1 is SGHDN, CDR2 FVKESK, per germline. Trimming cost V 0 bases and J 4 bases, with 16 bases left between them. The CDR3 region is CASSQEWGLWGYEQYF. In DNA form, the CDR3 reads TGTGCCAGCAGCCAAGAATGGGGCTTATGGGGTTACGAGCAGTACTTC. The entire variable domain, with the rest obtained from reference TRBV14 and TRBJ2-7, is as follows: EAGVTQFPSHSVIEKGQTVTLRCDPISGHDNLYWYRRVMGKEIKFLLHFVKESKQDESGMPNNRFLAERTGGTYSTLKVQPAELEDSGVYFCASSQEWGLWGYEQYFGPGTRLTVT.

This chain links TRBV5-1 with TRBJ2-7, with TRBD2 matching over 13 bases. The CDR3 contains 15 residues. V was pared by 4 bases and J by 3 bases, with 4 bases of the junction left unmatched. CDR1 and CDR2 (germline): SGHRS, YFSETQ. The CDR3 DNA follows: TGCGCCAGCAGCATCGGACTAGCGGGAGACTACGAGCAGTACTTC. This sequence encodes CASSIGLAGDYEQYF. Full variable domain (remainder filled in from reference TRBV5-1 and TRBJ2-7): KAGVTQTPRYLIKTRGQQVTLSCSPISGHRSVSWYQQTPGQGLQFLFEYFSETQRNKGNFPGRFSGRQFSNSRSEMNVSTLELGDSALYLCASSIGLAGDYEQYFGPGTRLTVT.

The genes are TRBV18 and TRBJ1-1, with D possibly matching TRBD1 (5 bases). CDR3 length equals 12 residues. V was cut by 1 base and J by 11 bases, with 11 bases left in between. In germline, CDR1 is KGHSH, CDR2 LQKENI. The CDR3 loop is CASSPLQGLAFF. CDR3 nucleotides: TGTGCCAGCTCACCACTGCAGGGATTGGCTTTCTTT.

The chain joins TRBV9 to TRBJ2-4, with a weak D call TRBD2 (5 bases). Germline V gene lookup returns CDR1 SGDLS and CDR2 YYNGEE. V lost 0 bases, J lost 7 bases, and 8 bases lay in between. The CDR3 has 13 amino acids. The CDR3 protein is CASSVGLRNIQYF. The CDR3 nucleotides read TGTGCCAGCAGCGTAGGACTAAGGAACATTCAGTACTTC.

The gene calls are TRBV5-1 and TRBJ2-1; 7 bases map to TRBD2. Germline-derived CDR1 and CDR2 are SGHRS and YFSETQ. CDR3 length: 15 residues. After removal of 5 bases from V and 4 bases from J, the junction contained 9 bases not matched to a gene. The DNA for the CDR3 is TGCGCCAGCAGGATTGGAGGCGGGAGATACAATGAGCAGTTCTTC. This translates into CASRIGGGRYNEQFF.

The chain joins TRBV5-4 to TRBJ2-7, with TRBD1 identical over 9 bases. The CDR3 totals 15 residues. With V trimmed by 3 bases and J by 5 bases, 9 bases remained unmatched. The V gene's germline CDR1 is SGHNT and CDR2 YYREEE (reference sequence). CDR3 in DNA: TGTGCCAGCAGCTCCGCCGGGACAGGGCGGGACGAGCAGTACTTC. Translating it yields CASSSAGTGRDEQYF.

The gene calls are TRBV7-2 and TRBJ1-2, with 8 positions matching TRBD1. This CDR3 is 15 amino acids long. Germline lookup yields CDR1 SGHTA and CDR2 FQGNSA. Trimming cost V 3 bases and J 3 bases; bases outside gene matches: 6. The CDR3 protein is CASSFPGGGHYGYTF. As DNA, the CDR3 is TGTGCCAGCAGCTTTCCAGGGGGCGGCCACTATGGCTACACCTTC.

The sample holds one count of this clone. The rearrangement links TRBV27 to TRBJ1-5, with D possibly TRBD1 on 5 matching bases. Germline values: CDR1 MNHEY, CDR2 SMNVEV (reference sequence). Trimming shortened V by 5 bases and J by 7 bases, and 12 bases separated the two germline ends. This CDR3 has 13 residues. The CDR3 bases are TGTGCCAGCAGTGCCCAAGGGGAACAGCCCCAGCATTTT. Protein: CASSAQGEQPQHF.

The rearrangement joins TRBV29-1 to TRBJ1-5; D might be TRBD1 (5 bases). V dropped 4 bases and J dropped 1 base, with 8 bases sitting between them. CDR3 length equals 13 residues. Germline V lookup: CDR1 SQVTM, CDR2 ANQGSEA. The CDR3 loop is CSVARDSNQPQHF. In nucleotides, the CDR3 is TGCAGCGTTGCCCGGGACAGCAATCAGCCCCAGCATTTT.

The chain is built from TRBV5-1 and TRBJ2-3; 11 positions match TRBD2. The CDR3 has 15 residues. Losses at the gene ends were 6 bases for V and 4 bases for J; bases not matched to a gene: 7. Per germline, CDR1 SGHRS and CDR2 YFSETQ. DNA of the CDR3: TGCGCCAGCAAGGATAGCGGGAGGGCCTCAGATACGCAGTATTTT. This sequence encodes CASKDSGRASDTQYF.